Sequencing of this T cell receptor beta chain was carried out in a study of T cell responses to AZD1222 COVID-19 vaccine. Study findings and constraints: Reports indicate that nearly half of spike-specific TCRs are directed at unmutated variant regions.

Only in-frame clones appear in the TCRdb table, and some are missing; sequencing was by immunoSEQ multiplex PCR. The sample lists 150,000 to 200,000 clones, roughly 90% occurring once. CDR3 size: 14 residues. Trimming shortened V by 2 bases and J by 2 bases, and 10 bases separated the two germline ends. Germline loops: CDR1 SGHVS, CDR2 FQNEAQ. On this clone itself: The antigen remains undetermined.

The source of this sequence is an adult in good health. The sample was peripheral blood, taken on day 0 of AZD1222 vaccination. The chain has TRBV7-8 and TRBJ2-7; tentative D call: TRBD2 (5 bases). The CDR3 DNA reads as TGTGCCAGCAGCTTACGGGATGTCGCCTACGAGCAGTACTTC. Translating it yields CASSLRDVAYEQYF. The complete variable domain, with remaining parts taken from reference TRBV7-8 and TRBJ2-7, reads GAGVSQSPRYKVAKRGQDVALRCDPISGHVSLFWYQQALGQGPEFLTYFQNEAQLDKSGLPSDRFFAERPEGSVSTLKIQRTQQEDSAVYLCASSLRDVAYEQYFGPGTRLTVT.